This T cell receptor beta chain came from a study of cytomegalovirus exposure and HLA in healthy donors. Whole-study findings and limits: According to a subsequent analysis, TCR clusters from the first cohort were inclined to appear together in the roughly 110 validation repertoires. Across donors, most TCRs were seen rarely, yet some public ones were widespread. As confirmed in vitro, three CMV-associated chains were specific for CMV antigens.

Germline lookup yields CDR1 LGHNA and CDR2 YNFKEQ. The V segment lost 1 base and the J segment 5 bases; nucleotides outside the gene matches: 5. This CDR3 is built from 16 residues. Worth noting for this clone: As yet, its antigen is unknown.

TCRdb's table, derived via immunoSEQ multiplex PCR, lists solely in-frame clones and lacks some. The sample has some 140,000 clones; 80% to 90% are singletons. Source material: PBMCs. The sequence came from a woman aged 18-30 years in good health and CMV-seropositive. J is TRBJ2-4 and V is TRBV4-2; TRBD2 agrees at 10 bases. CDR3 coding DNA: TGTGCCAGCAGCCAAGGATTCAGCGGGGGGGAAAACATTCAGTACTTC. Its protein product is CASSQGFSGGENIQYF.